This T cell receptor (beta chain) was documented in a study of blood T cell repertoires in COVID-19. Sequencing used immunoSEQ multiplex PCR; TCRdb keeps in-frame clones, though not all of them. This table has approximately 110,000 clones, 60% to 85% appearing once. A few counts support this clone. The ends lost 0 bases at V and 4 bases at J; junction bases unmatched: 9. Germline lookup yields CDR1 SGHRS and CDR2 YFSETQ. This CDR3 is built from 17 residues. The receptor comes from a human donor with acute or convalescent COVID-19. The donor label of this sample is uncertain. The chain couples TRBV5-1 to TRBJ2-2; 7 positions agree with TRBD2. Material: peripheral blood. The CDR3 spells CASSLGVGRGSTGELFF. CDR3 DNA sequence: TGCGCCAGCAGCTTGGGAGTAGGGAGGGGAAGCACCGGGGAGCTGTTTTTT.